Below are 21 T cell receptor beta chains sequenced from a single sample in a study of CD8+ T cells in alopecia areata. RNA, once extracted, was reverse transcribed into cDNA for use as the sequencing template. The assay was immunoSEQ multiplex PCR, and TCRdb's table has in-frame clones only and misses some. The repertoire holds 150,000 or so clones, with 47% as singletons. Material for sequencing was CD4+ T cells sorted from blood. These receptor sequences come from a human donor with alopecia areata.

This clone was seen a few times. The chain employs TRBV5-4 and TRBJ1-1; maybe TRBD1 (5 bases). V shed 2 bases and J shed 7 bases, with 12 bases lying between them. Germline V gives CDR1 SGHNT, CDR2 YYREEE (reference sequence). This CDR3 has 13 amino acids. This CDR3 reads CASSFASTGEAFF. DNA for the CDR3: TGTGCCAGCAGCTTTGCCAGTACAGGTGAAGCTTTCTTT.

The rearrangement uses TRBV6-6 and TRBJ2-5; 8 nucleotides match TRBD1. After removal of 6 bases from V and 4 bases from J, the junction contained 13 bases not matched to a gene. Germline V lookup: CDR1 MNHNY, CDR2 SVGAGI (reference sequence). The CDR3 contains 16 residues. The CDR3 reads CASSAPHRGSGETQYF. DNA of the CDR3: TGTGCCAGCAGCGCGCCCCACAGGGGGTCAGGAGAGACCCAGTACTTC.

The CDR3 DNA reads TGTGCCAGCAGTGAAGCGCTCGGTTTCGGGACCCAGTACTTC. Translation: CASSEALGFGTQYF. The V and J genes are TRBV2 and TRBJ2-5, with D hard to call. CDR1 is SNHLY and CDR2 is FYNNEI in the germline V gene. The CDR3 totals 14 residues. Trimming shortened V by 0 bases and J by 7 bases, and 12 bases separated the two germline ends.

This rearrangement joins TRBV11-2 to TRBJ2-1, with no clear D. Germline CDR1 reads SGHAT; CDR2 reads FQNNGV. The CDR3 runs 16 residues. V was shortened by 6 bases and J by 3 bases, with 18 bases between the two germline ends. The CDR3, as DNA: TGTGCCAGCAGGGCCTTCTCCGTTCTGGTCTACAATGAGCAGTTCTTC. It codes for CASRAFSVLVYNEQFF.

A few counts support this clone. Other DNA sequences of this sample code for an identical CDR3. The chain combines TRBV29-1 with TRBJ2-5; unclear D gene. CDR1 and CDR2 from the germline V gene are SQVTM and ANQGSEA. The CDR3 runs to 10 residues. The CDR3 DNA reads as TGCAGTGTAGGGCCAGAGACCCAGTACTTC. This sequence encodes CSVGPETQYF.

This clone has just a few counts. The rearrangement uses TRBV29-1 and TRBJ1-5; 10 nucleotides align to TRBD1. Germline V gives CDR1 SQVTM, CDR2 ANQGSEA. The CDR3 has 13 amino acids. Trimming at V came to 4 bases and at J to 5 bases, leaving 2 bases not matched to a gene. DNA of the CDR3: TGCAGCGTTGCGGGGACAGGGGATCAGCCCCAGCATTTT. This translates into CSVAGTGDQPQHF.

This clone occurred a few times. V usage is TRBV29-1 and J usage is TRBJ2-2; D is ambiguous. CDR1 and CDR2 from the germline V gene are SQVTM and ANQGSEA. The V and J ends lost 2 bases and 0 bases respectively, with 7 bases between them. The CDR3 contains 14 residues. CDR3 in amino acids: CSVEQAANTGELFF. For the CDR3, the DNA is TGCAGCGTTGAACAGGCAGCGAACACCGGGGAGCTGTTTTTT.

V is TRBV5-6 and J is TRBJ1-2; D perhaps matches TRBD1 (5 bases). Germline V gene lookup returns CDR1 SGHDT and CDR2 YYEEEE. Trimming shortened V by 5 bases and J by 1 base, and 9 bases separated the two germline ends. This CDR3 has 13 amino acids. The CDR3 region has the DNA TGTGCCAGCAGATGGGGGAATAACTATGGCTACACCTTC. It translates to CASRWGNNYGYTF. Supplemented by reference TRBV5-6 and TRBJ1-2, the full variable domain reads DAGVTQSPTHLIKTRGQQVTLRCSPKSGHDTVSWYQQALGQGPQFIFQYYEEEERQRGNFPDRFSGHQFPNYSSELNVNALLLGDSALYLCASRWGNNYGYTFGSGTRLTVV.

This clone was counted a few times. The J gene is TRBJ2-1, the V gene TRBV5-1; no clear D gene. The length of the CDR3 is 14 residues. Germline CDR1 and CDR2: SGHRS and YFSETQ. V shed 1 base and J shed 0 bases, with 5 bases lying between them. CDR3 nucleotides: TGCGCCAGCAGCTTGTCACTCTCCTACAATGAGCAGTTCTTC. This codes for CASSLSLSYNEQFF.

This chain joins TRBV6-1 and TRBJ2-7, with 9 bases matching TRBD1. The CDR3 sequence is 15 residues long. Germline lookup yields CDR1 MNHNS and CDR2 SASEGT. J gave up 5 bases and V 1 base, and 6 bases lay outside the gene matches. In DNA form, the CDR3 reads TGTGCCAGCAGTGAAGTGGACAGGGGTATACACGAGCAGTACTTC. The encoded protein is CASSEVDRGIHEQYF.

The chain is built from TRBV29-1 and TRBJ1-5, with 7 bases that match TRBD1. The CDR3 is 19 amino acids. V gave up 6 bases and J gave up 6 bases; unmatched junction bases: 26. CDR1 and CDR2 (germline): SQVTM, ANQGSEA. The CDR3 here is CSVVLPQQGDRLGSQPQHF. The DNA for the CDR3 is TGCAGCGTCGTTCTCCCACAGCAAGGGGACAGATTGGGTAGTCAGCCCCAGCATTTT. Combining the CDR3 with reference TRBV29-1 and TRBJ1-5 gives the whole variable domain SAVISQKPSRDICQRGTSLTIQCQVDSQVTMMFWYRQQPGQSLTLIATANQGSEATYESGFVIDKFPISRPNLTFSTLTVSNMSPEDSSIYLCSVVLPQQGDRLGSQPQHFGDGTRLSIL.

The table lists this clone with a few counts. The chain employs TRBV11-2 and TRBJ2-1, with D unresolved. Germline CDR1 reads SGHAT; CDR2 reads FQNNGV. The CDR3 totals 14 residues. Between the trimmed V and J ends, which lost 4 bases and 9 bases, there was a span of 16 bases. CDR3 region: CASSSHGLVREQFF. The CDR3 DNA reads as TGTGCCAGCAGCTCGCACGGGTTGGTACGTGAGCAGTTCTTC.

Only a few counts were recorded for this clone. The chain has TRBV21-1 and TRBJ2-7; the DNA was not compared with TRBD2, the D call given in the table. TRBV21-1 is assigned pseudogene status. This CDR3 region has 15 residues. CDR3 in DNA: TGTGCCAGCAGCAATTCTCAGCGGATCCTAAACGAGCAGTACTTC. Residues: CASSNSQRILNEQYF.

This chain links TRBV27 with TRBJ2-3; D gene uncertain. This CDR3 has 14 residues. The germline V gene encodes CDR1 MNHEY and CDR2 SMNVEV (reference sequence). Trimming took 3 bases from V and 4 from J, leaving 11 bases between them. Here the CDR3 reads CASSLASFADTQYF. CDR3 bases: TGTGCCAGCAGTTTGGCCTCTTTCGCAGATACGCAGTATTTT.

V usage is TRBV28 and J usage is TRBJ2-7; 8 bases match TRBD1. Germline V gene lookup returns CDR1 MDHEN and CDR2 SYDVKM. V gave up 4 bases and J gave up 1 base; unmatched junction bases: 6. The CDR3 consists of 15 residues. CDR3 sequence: CASSSTGQGSYEQYF. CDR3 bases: TGTGCCAGCAGTTCGACCGGACAGGGTTCCTACGAGCAGTACTTC.

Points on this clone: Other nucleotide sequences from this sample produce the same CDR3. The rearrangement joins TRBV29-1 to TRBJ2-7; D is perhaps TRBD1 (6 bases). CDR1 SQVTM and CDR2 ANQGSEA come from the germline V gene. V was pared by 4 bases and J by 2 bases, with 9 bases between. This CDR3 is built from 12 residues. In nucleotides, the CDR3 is TGCAGCGTTGTGACAGGAGCCTACGAGCAGTACTTC. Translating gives CSVVTGAYEQYF.

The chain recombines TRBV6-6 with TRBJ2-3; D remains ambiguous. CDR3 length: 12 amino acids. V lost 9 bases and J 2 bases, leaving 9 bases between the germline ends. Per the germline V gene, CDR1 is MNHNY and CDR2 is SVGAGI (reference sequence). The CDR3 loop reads CASTRYTDTQYF. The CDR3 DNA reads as TGTGCCAGTACCAGATACACAGATACGCAGTATTTT.

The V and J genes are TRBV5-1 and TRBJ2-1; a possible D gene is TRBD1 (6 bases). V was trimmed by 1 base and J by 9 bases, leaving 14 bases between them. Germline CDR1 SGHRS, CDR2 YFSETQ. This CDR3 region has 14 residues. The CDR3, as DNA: TGCGCCAGCAGCTTGCCAGGGGCGGGTAGTGAGCAGTTCTTC. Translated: CASSLPGAGSEQFF.

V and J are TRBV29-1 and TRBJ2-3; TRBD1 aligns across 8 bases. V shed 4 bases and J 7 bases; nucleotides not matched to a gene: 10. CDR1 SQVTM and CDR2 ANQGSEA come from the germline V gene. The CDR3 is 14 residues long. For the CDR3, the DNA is TGCAGCGTTGTATCGGACAGGGACGCTAATACGCAGTATTTT. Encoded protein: CSVVSDRDANTQYF.

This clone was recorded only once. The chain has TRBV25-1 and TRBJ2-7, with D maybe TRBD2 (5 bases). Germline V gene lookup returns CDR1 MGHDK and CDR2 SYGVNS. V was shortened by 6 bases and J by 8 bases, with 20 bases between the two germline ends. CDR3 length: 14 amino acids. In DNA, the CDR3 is TGTGCCAGCAGCCGGGGAGCGGCCAAGGTGCAGCAGTACTTC. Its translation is CASSRGAAKVQQYF.

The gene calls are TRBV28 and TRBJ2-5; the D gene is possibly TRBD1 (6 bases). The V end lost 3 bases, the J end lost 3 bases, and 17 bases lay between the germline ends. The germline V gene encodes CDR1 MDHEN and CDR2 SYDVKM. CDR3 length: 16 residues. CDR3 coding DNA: TGTGCCAGCAGTTTCCGAAAGCCGACAGGCAAAGAGACCCAGTACTTC. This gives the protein CASSFRKPTGKETQYF.